The 13 T cell receptor beta chains below were found in one sample sequenced in a study of shared clonotypes between healthy human individuals. Sequencing was performed with immunoSEQ multiplex PCR; in TCRdb, only in-frame clones are kept and a portion is missing. The repertoire has 2 million to 3 million clones, 90% to 95% of them found once; the top ten carry around 0.15%. Sequences were obtained from naive CD4+ T cells sorted from blood. Specified subset: CD45RA+ positively selected. These receptors were obtained from a man aged 18 to 30 in good health.

The chain couples TRBV5-1 to TRBJ1-2; 7 bases are a match to TRBD1. Per the germline V gene, CDR1 is SGHRS and CDR2 is YFSETQ. J gave up 7 bases and V 0 bases, and 12 bases lay outside the gene matches. This CDR3 spans 16 amino acids. The CDR3 coding sequence is TGCGCCAGCAGCTTGGATGGACAGGTGATTTTTGGTGGCTACACCTTC. Encoded protein: CASSLDGQVIFGGYTF.

DNA for the CDR3: TGTGCCAGGAAACAGGGGGAAGAGACCCAGTACTTC. It encodes CARKQGEETQYF. This rearrangement joins TRBV2 to TRBJ2-5; 8 bases map to TRBD1. The CDR3 contains 12 residues. V lost 9 bases to trimming and J lost 3 bases; unmatched junction nucleotides: 3. The germline V gene encodes CDR1 SNHLY and CDR2 FYNNEI. Complete variable domain (other parts from reference TRBV2 and TRBJ2-5): EPEVTQTPSHQVTQMGQEVILRCVPISNHLYFYWYRQILGQKVEFLVSFYNNEISEKSEIFDDQFSVERPDGSNFTLKIRSTKLEDSAMYFCARKQGEETQYFGPGTRLLVL.

The count of this clone is one. The chain recombines TRBV10-2 with TRBJ2-2; 10 bases are a match to TRBD2. The V gene's germline CDR1 is WSHSY and CDR2 SAAADI. Trimming took 5 bases from V and 4 from J; bases not matched to a gene: 7. CDR3 size: 16 residues. The CDR3 nucleotides read TGCGCCAGCAGTACCGAAGCGGGAGGGTCCACCGGGGAGCTGTTTTTT. Translated: CASSTEAGGSTGELFF.

This clone is a singleton in its sample. The chain is built from TRBV4-1 and TRBJ1-6, with a possible D match to TRBD1 (5 bases). This CDR3 region has 16 residues. The V gene lost 0 bases and the J gene lost 5 bases, with 11 bases spanning the gap. Germline V gene lookup returns CDR1 MGHRA and CDR2 YSYEKL. The CDR3 spells CASSQEAGLDNSPLHF. For the CDR3, the DNA is TGCGCCAGCAGCCAAGAGGCAGGGCTGGATAATTCACCCCTCCACTTT.

V and J are TRBV6-1 and TRBJ2-5, with D unclear. The CDR3 is 12 residues long. V lost 2 bases to trimming and J lost 7 bases, with 8 bases between them. The germline V gene encodes CDR1 MNHNS and CDR2 SASEGT. The CDR3 loop reads CASSENRGTQYF. For the CDR3, the DNA is TGTGCCAGCAGTGAAAATCGCGGGACCCAGTACTTC.

V usage is TRBV27 and J usage is TRBJ2-3; 8 bases line up with TRBD2. This CDR3 has 14 residues. Germline V gene lookup returns CDR1 MNHEY and CDR2 SMNVEV (reference sequence). The CDR3 spells CVTGTSAIRDTQYF. CDR3 nucleotides: TGTGTCACAGGGACTAGTGCAATACGAGATACGCAGTATTTT.

The chain combines TRBV19 with TRBJ2-5; 9 positions match TRBD1. The CDR3 contains 15 residues. Germline values: CDR1 LNHDA, CDR2 SQIVND (reference sequence). The J segment lost 2 bases and the V segment lost 6 bases, leaving 7 bases of the junction unmatched. The CDR3 DNA is TGTGCCAGTAGCTCACAGGGGGCCCGGCAAGAGACCCAGTACTTC. Its translation: CASSSQGARQETQYF.

The gene calls are TRBV6-1 and TRBJ2-7; 12 nucleotides agree with TRBD2. V gave up 3 bases and J gave up 1 base; unmatched junction bases: 4. From germline, CDR1 is MNHNS and CDR2 SASEGT. This CDR3 is 16 amino acids long. The CDR3 loop is CASSDPGLAGSYEQYF. The CDR3 coding sequence is TGTGCCAGCAGTGATCCTGGACTAGCGGGGTCCTACGAGCAGTACTTC.

The rearrangement uses TRBV5-5 and TRBJ1-6; the D is unclear. Germline V gene sequence: CDR1 SGHKS, CDR2 YYEKEE (reference sequence). Between the trimmed V and J ends, which lost 0 bases and 6 bases, there was a span of 13 bases. This CDR3 is 16 amino acids long. The CDR3 DNA reads TGTGCCAGCAGCTTGGGGCCGGGTCTGGGTAATTCACCCCTCCACTTT. This codes for CASSLGPGLGNSPLHF.

Only one count was recorded for this clone. The junction departs from the called germline gene at one end, perhaps through a read error. This CDR3 is also generated by other DNA sequences in the sample. J is TRBJ1-2 and V is TRBV6-5, with 7 bases lining up with TRBD1. The CDR3 loop spans 13 amino acids. Germline V gene lookup returns CDR1 MNHEY and CDR2 SVGAGI. The CDR3 nucleotides read TGCGCCAGCAGAAAGACAGGGACCTATGGCTACACCTTC. As protein: CASRKTGTYGYTF.

The V and J genes are TRBV5-1 and TRBJ1-1; D ambiguous. With 5 bases removed from V and 0 bases from J, the gap between germline ends came to 14 bases. CDR1 and CDR2 from the germline V gene are SGHRS and YFSETQ. CDR3 length equals 15 residues. In DNA form, the CDR3 reads TGCGCCAGCAGGTCCGGGTCCTTCATGAACACTGAAGCTTTCTTT. This encodes CASRSGSFMNTEAFF.

The chain employs TRBV27 and TRBJ2-7; no clear D. The V gene lost 6 bases and the J gene lost 2 bases, with 11 bases spanning the gap. The CDR3 covers 13 residues. Germline CDR1 MNHEY, CDR2 SMNVEV (reference sequence). The CDR3, as DNA: TGTGCCAGCAGCACGGGTCCCCCCTACGAGCAGTACTTC. This encodes CASSTGPPYEQYF.

J is TRBJ1-1 and V is TRBV27; possible D gene TRBD1, 5 bases. The CDR3 covers 13 residues. In germline, CDR1 is MNHEY, CDR2 SMNVEV (reference sequence). Trimming pared 3 bases from V and 6 bases from J, leaving 11 bases between. This CDR3 is CASSFRGRAEAFF. The CDR3 DNA is TGTGCCAGCAGTTTCCGGGGCCGCGCTGAAGCTTTCTTT.